A selection of T cell receptor beta chains follows, all from one sample in a study of blood T cell repertoires in COVID-19. The protocol was immunoSEQ multiplex PCR, while the TCRdb copy is restricted to in-frame clones and leaves out a portion. Of about 260,000 clones listed, about nine tenths are singletons. The sample taken for sequencing was PBMCs or T cells enriched from blood (not recorded which). The source of these receptors is a young woman with acute COVID-19. Each CDR3 is given with its conserved first and last residue.

TRBV7-2,17,CASSAGLAGGWTDTQYF
TRBV12-3/TRBV12-4,13,CASSGEGPDTQYF
TRBV4-2,16,CASSQDTVLSSYEQYF
TRBV28,17,CASSSTSLITNTGELFF
TRBV24-1,14,CATSDFGTDYGYTF
TRBV3-1/TRBV3-2,14,CASGTSGTYNEQFF
TRBV3-1/TRBV3-2,17,CASSQLTSGRLWETQYF
TRBV19,13,CASQSGGTYEQYF
TRBV28,14,CASKTIGGHEKLFF
TRBV4-1,14,CASKPGQGYYGYTF
TRBV14,14,CASPSRQGTYEQYF
TRBV12-3/TRBV12-4,13,CASSREGDYGYTF
TRBV5-1,15,CASSLSPGQYNEQFF
TRBV21-1,15,CASSKGETGASPLHF
TRBV7-2,15,CASSLGGVRNEKLFF
TRBV7-6,16,CASRPRSGTSQETQYF
TRBV4-3,17,CASSQNLADEETGELFF
TRBV4-1,14,CASSVSDGTDTQYF
TRBV5-5,14,CASSLDVRGYEQYF
TRBV4-1,15,CASSRGTSGADTQYF
TRBV15,19,CATSGGTVLNRGPYNEQFF
TRBV24-1,13,CATSDSGGEKLFF
TRBV18,13,CASSPAFQETQYF
TRBV4-3,14,CASSQYGGDNTIYF
TRBV27,14,CASSLSLGYNEQFF
TRBV6-4,15,CASSAFDRVYEKLFF
TRBV5-1,14,CASSLVELPYEQYF
TRBV7-8,14,CASSLEGGWNEQFF
TRBV3-1/TRBV3-2,15,CASRGQGAPNEKLFF
TRBV4-3,14,CASSPGQGDSPLHF
TRBV7-2,14,CASSYRGYNSPLHF
TRBV29-1,14,CSVDAGQGAYEQYF
TRBV28,17,CASSQKPTGVLGNTIYF
TRBV6-1,15,CASSERRESTDTQYF
TRBV3-1/TRBV3-2,16,CASSQGLAGNTGELFF
TRBV6-5,13,CASRGQGSTEAFF
TRBV19,13,CASSKILTGELFF
TRBV5-1,14,CASSFGVSDYGYTF
TRBV30,13,CACGGTGAYEQYF
TRBV4-2,17,CASSQALTSGRVNEQFF
TRBV27,13,CASSPREANVLTF
TRBV13,13,CASSLDRNYGYTF
TRBV7-2,15,CASSLVPQGNSPLHF
TRBV30,11,CAWTRASEQYF
TRBV3-1/TRBV3-2,20,CASSQVSSGREVVLKNIQYF
TRBV4-2,18,CASSQAGTSGRSYNEQFF
TRBV18,15,CATGMGSSGANVLTF
TRBV19,16,CASSIQGQGTAQPQHF
TRBV15,15,CATSGGGQGAYTQYF
TRBV23-1,15,CASACPGQGVDEQYF
TRBV7-2,13,CASSLVENTEAFF
TRBV9,15,CASSVDSGRAETQYF
TRBV2,17,CASSGRRTGPINYGYTF
TRBV29-1,12,CSVEEGGNTQYF
TRBV29-1,14,CSVVGTGSAYEQYF
TRBV2,17,CASSALTGTGTDQPQHF
TRBV19,12,CASSIGTGGYTF
TRBV4-1,13,CASSQESAYEQYF
TRBV12-3/TRBV12-4,13,CASSFDEFREQFF
TRBV11-2,13,CASKAGGEVTQYF